This record covers a single T cell receptor beta chain. The antigen remains undetermined. The cDNA was synthesized by means of template-switch 5'RACE, which was carried out with 10-nucleotide random UMIs. From 15-18 subjects, over 170 million TCR-beta sequences were obtained in each sequencing run. Each CDR3 protein is one row after TCRdb ran MiXCR on the 5' RACE reads. Here the sample spans some 50,000 distinct CDR3 sequences, roughly 26% being singletons. The data stem from a study of neurological immune-mediated disorders. Findings and caveats of the study: HTLV-1-associated myelopathy showed the most TCR clonal expansion; multiple sclerosis the least, below healthy controls.

This receptor was obtained from a woman aged 70-85 years in good health. The sequenced sample consisted of PBMCs.

In DNA form, the CDR3 reads TGCAGTGCTAGAGAGCCAGGGATCGGGGCTTTCTTT. Translating it yields CSAREPGIGAFF. The J gene is TRBJ1-1, the V gene TRBV20-1, with D perhaps TRBD1 (5 bases). The V and J ends lost 0 bases and 11 bases respectively, with 13 bases between them. Germline CDR1 reads DFQATT; CDR2 reads SNEGSKA (reference sequence). The CDR3 spans 12 residues.